These 6 T cell receptor beta chains share one sample of origin, sequenced in a study of long-term antiretroviral therapy in people with HIV. With survey level as its setting, the immunoSEQ assay was v3.0. TCRdb's copy holds only in-frame clones and misses some; the assay was immunoSEQ multiplex PCR. The data contain over 30,000 clones, roughly 80% of them singletons. The input for sequencing was unsorted PBMCs, taken 0.6 years after starting antiretroviral therapy. The source is a man younger than 35 with HIV.

J is TRBJ1-1 and V is TRBV5-6, with 8 bases lining up with TRBD1. This CDR3 contains 15 residues. Germline CDR1 and CDR2: SGHDT and YYEEEE. The ends lost 4 bases at V and 1 base at J; junction bases unmatched: 6. CDR3 bases: TGTGCCAGCAGCCTAAGGACAGGGAAGAACACTGAAGCTTTCTTT. It yields the protein CASSLRTGKNTEAFF.

The CDR3 region is CASSQVDGRPDEQFF. CDR3 nucleotides: TGCGCCAGCAGCCAAGTAGATGGTAGACCCGATGAGCAGTTCTTC. The chain joins TRBV4-3 to TRBJ2-1; D ambiguous. Germline V gene lookup returns CDR1 LGHNA and CDR2 YSLEER. The CDR3 spans 15 residues. V was shortened by 1 base and J by 8 bases, with 15 bases between the two germline ends.

The gene calls are TRBV14 and TRBJ1-1; D is perhaps TRBD1 (5 bases). Germline loops: CDR1 SGHDN, CDR2 FVKESK. CDR3 length: 11 amino acids. Trimming took off 4 bases at V and 10 bases at J, with 10 bases between the two ends. The DNA of the CDR3 is TGTGCCAGCAGCCGGGACGACTTAGCTTTCTTT. Translation gives CASSRDDLAFF.

The V call is TRBV5-1, the J call TRBJ1-4; weak D call: TRBD1 (5 bases). Trimming took 7 bases from V and 8 from J, leaving 21 bases between them. CDR1 is SGHRS, CDR2 YFSETQ, per germline. This CDR3 spans 15 amino acids. CDR3 in DNA: TGCGCCAGCCGTATGGCCCGGGGCAGCAGAGAAAAACTGTTTTTT. Amino acid sequence: CASRMARGSREKLFF.

The gene calls are TRBV18 and TRBJ2-7, with TRBD1 matching 7 bases. CDR1 is KGHSH and CDR2 is LQKENI in the germline V gene. V lost 3 bases to trimming and J lost 5 bases; unmatched junction nucleotides: 4. CDR3 length: 13 amino acids. In nucleotides, the CDR3 is TGTGCCAGCTCACCGGTACAGGGGAACGAGCAGTACTTC. Protein: CASSPVQGNEQYF.

The genes are TRBV14 and TRBJ2-7, with D uncertain. The CDR3 is made up of 13 amino acids. Germline assignment: CDR1 SGHDN and CDR2 FVKESK. Trimming removed 2 bases at V and 7 bases at J, with 12 bases between. DNA of the CDR3: TGTGCCAGCAGCCAAACCACCAATTCGGAGCAGTACTTC. Translating it yields CASSQTTNSEQYF.